This T cell receptor beta chain was documented in a study of PD-1 blockade in classical Hodgkin lymphoma. Points from the study as a whole: The repertoire differences lack a defined cause, possibly disease activity or prior therapy. It was among complete responders that baseline diversity resembled that of newly diagnosed patients. Before treatment, TCR diversity in newly diagnosed patients was reportedly lower than in healthy donors.

This clone was recorded once. Its target is not known. Assay used: immunoSEQ multiplex PCR; TCRdb lists only in-frame clones, some missing. The table includes 40,000 or so clones, about 77% detected once. Germline CDR1 SGHTA, CDR2 FQGNSA. The germline V and J ends were trimmed by 2 bases and 4 bases, with 12 bases remaining between them. The CDR3 contains 15 residues. There was relapse after autologous stem cell transplantation in every patient, and there was variation in brentuximab vedotin exposure. This TCR derives from a human donor with classical Hodgkin lymphoma. The specimen comprised peripheral blood mononuclear cells (PBMCs), sampled at baseline. The chain carries TRBV7-2 and TRBJ2-1; no reliable D call. The CDR3 here is CASSLSLASYNEQFF. The DNA for the CDR3 is TGTGCCAGCAGCTTATCCTTGGCTTCTTACAATGAGCAGTTCTTC. Together with reference TRBV7-2 and TRBJ2-1, the CDR3 gives the full variable domain: GAGVSQSPSNKVTEKGKDVELRCDPISGHTALYWYRQSLGQGLEFLIYFQGNSAPDKSGLPSDRFSAERTGGSVSTLTIQRTQQEDSAVYLCASSLSLASYNEQFFGPGTRLTVL.